The entry below gives a single T cell receptor beta chain sequence along with its context. Its antigen is not known. Sequencing of TCRbeta CDR3 at survey depth gave sequences and template counts. Here immunoSEQ multiplex PCR was the method, and the copy in TCRdb shows in-frame clones only, minus some. The sample has about 24,000 clones; roughly 80% are singletons. The CDR3 is 14 amino acids. Trimming removed 4 bases at V and 3 bases at J, with 13 bases between. CDR1 is SNHLY, CDR2 FYNNEI, per germline. The data were obtained in a study of tissue T cells after allogeneic stem cell transplantation. The study, taken as a whole, reports: Alloreactivity or antigen specificity of tissue TCRs was not determined; some clones might be host cells.

The gene calls are TRBV2 and TRBJ2-7, with D perhaps matching TRBD1 (5 bases). The sample in question was tissue from the ileum, obtained at autopsy. This receptor was taken from an older female donor with lung cancer. CDR3 protein: CASSGGGINYEQYF. Here the CDR3 DNA reads TGTGCCAGCAGTGGGGGCGGAATAAACTACGAGCAGTACTTC. The variable domain in full, with the rest retrieved from reference TRBV2 and TRBJ2-7, is EPEVTQTPSHQVTQMGQEVILRCVPISNHLYFYWYRQILGQKVEFLVSFYNNEISEKSEIFDDQFSVERPDGSNFTLKIRSTKLEDSAMYFCASSGGGINYEQYFGPGTRLTVT.